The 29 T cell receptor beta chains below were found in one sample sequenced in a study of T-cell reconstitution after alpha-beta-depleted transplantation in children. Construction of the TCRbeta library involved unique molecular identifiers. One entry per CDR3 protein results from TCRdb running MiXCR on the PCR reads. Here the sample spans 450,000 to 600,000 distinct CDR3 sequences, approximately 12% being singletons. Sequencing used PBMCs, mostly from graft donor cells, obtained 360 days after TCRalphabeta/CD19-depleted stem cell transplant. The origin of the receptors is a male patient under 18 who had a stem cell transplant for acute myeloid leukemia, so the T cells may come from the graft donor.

Here the CDR3 reads CASSISSLEPYNEQFF. In nucleotides, the CDR3 is TGTGCCAGTAGTATATCCAGCCTAGAGCCCTACAATGAGCAGTTCTTC. This sequence joins TRBV19 and TRBJ2-1; D is unresolved. V was clipped by 2 bases and J by 2 bases, with 13 bases between them. The CDR3 is 16 amino acids. Per germline, CDR1 LNHDA and CDR2 SQIVND (reference sequence).

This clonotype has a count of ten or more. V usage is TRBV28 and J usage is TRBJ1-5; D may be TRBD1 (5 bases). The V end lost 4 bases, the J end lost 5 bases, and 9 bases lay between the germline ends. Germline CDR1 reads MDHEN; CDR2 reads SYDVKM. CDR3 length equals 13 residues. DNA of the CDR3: TGTGCCAGCAGTTGGGGGTACGATCAGCCCCAGCATTTT. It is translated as CASSWGYDQPQHF.

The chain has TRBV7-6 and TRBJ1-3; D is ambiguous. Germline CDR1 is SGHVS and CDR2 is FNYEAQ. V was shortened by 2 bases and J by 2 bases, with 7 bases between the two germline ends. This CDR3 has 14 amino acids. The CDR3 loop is CASSLSGTGNTIYF. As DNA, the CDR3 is TGTGCCAGCAGCTTAAGCGGGACTGGAAACACCATATATTTT. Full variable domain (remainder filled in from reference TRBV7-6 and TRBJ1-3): GAGVSQSPRYKVTKRGQDVALRCDPISGHVSLYWYRQALGQGPEFLTYFNYEAQQDKSGLPNDRFSAERPEGSISTLTIQRTEQRDSAMYRCASSLSGTGNTIYFGEGSWLTVV.

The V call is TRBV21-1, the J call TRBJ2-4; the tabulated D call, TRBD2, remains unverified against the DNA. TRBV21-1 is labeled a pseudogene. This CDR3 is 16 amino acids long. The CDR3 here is CASSKGGREPKNIQYF. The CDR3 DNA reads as TGTGCCAGCAGCAAAGGGGGACGGGAGCCCAAAAACATTCAGTACTTC.

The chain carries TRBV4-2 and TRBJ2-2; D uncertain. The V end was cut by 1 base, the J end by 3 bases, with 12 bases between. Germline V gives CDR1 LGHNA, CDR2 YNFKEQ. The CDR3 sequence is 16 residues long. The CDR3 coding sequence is TGTGCCAGCAGCCAAGTGGCTATTGCGGACACCGGGGAGCTGTTTTTT. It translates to CASSQVAIADTGELFF.

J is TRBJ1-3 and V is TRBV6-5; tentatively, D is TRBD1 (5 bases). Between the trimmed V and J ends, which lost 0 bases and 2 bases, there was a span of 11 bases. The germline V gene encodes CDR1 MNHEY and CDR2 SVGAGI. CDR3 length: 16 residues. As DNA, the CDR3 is TGTGCCAGCAGTTACTCGACAGAAGGTCCTGGAAACACCATATATTTT. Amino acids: CASSYSTEGPGNTIYF.

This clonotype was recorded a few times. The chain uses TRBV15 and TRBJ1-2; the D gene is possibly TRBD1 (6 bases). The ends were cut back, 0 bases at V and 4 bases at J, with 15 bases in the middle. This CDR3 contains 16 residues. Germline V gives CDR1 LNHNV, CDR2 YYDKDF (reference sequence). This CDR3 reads CATSRDWPEGGYGYTF. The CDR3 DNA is TGTGCCACCAGCAGAGATTGGCCGGAAGGGGGCTATGGCTACACCTTC.

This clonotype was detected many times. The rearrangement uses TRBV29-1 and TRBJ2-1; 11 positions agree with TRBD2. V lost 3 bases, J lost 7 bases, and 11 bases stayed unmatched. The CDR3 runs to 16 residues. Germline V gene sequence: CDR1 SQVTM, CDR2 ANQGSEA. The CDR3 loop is CSVDILASGRSNEQFF. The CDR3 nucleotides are TGCAGCGTTGATATTTTGGCTAGCGGGAGGTCTAATGAGCAGTTCTTC.

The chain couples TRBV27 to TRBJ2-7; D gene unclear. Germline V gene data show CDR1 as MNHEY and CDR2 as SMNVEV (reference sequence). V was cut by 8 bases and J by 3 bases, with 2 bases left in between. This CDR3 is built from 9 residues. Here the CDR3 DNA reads TGTGCCAGCCACTACGAGCAGTACTTC. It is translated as CASHYEQYF.

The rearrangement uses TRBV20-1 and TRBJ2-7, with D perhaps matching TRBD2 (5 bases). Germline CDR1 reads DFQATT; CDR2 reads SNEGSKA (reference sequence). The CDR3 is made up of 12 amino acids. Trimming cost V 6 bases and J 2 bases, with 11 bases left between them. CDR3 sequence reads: CSAAEPTYEQYF. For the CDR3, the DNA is TGCAGTGCAGCGGAGCCCACCTACGAGCAGTACTTC.

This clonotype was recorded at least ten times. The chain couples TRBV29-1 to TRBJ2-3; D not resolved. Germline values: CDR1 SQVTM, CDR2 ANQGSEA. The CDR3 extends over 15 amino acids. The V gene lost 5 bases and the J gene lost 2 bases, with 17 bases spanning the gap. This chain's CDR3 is CSVLSLRENTDTQYF. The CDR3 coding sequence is TGCAGCGTTCTTTCTCTTCGAGAGAACACAGATACGCAGTATTTT.

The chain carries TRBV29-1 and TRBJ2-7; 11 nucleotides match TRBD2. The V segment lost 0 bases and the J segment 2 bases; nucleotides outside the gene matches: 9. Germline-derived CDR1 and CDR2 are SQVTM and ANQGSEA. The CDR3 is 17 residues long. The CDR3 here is CSVEDWASGRKPYEQYF. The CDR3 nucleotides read TGCAGCGTTGAAGATTGGGCTAGCGGGAGGAAACCCTACGAGCAGTACTTC.

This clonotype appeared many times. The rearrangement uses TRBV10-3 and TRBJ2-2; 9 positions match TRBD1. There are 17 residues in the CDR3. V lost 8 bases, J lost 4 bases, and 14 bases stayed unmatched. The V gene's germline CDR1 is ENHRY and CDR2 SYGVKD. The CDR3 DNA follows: TGTGCCATCCTGGTTTCTCTGGGACAGGGCGGCACCGGGGAGCTGTTTTTT. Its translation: CAILVSLGQGGTGELFF.

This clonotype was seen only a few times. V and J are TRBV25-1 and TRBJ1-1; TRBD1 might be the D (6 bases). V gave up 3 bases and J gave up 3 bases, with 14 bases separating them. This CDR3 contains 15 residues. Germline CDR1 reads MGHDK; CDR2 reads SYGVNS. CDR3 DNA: TGTGCCAGCAGTGATGGGGGGGGCCGGGACACTGAAGCTTTCTTT. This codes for CASSDGGGRDTEAFF.

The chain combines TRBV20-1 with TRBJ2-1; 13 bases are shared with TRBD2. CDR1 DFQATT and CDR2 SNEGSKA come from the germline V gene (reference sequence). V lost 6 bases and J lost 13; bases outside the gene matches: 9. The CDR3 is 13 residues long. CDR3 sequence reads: CSAPGLAGSYQFF. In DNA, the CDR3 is TGCAGTGCACCGGGACTAGCGGGAAGTTATCAGTTCTTC.

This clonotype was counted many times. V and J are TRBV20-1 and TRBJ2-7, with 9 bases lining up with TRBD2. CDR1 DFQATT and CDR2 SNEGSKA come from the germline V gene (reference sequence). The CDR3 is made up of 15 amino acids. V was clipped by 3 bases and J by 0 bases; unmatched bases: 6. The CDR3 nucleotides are TGCAGTGCTAGCCAAAGACTAGCGGACTCCTACGAGCAGTACTTC. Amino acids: CSASQRLADSYEQYF.

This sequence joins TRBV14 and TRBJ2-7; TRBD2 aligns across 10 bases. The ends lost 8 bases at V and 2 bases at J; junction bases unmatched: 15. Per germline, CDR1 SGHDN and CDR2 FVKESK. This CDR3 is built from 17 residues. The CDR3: CASGPLAGSPLPYEQYF. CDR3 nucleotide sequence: TGTGCCAGCGGTCCACTAGCGGGATCTCCTCTACCCTACGAGCAGTACTTC.

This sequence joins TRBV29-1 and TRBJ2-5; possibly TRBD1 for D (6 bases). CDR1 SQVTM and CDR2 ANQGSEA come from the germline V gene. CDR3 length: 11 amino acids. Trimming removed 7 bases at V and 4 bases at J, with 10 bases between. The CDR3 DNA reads TGCAGCGCTGGGGGCGGAGAGACCCAGTACTTC. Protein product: CSAGGGETQYF.

CDR3 amino acids: CASSPRQASGLNEQFF. The CDR3 DNA reads as TGTGCCAGCTCACCACGTCAGGCTAGCGGGCTCAATGAGCAGTTCTTC. The J gene is TRBJ2-1, the V gene TRBV18; TRBD2 matches at 8 bases. V was pared by 1 base and J by 6 bases, with 8 bases of the junction left unmatched. Germline V gives CDR1 KGHSH, CDR2 LQKENI. The CDR3 loop spans 16 amino acids. The variable domain in full, with the rest retrieved from reference TRBV18 and TRBJ2-1, is NAGVMQNPRHLVRRRGQEARLRCSPMKGHSHVYWYRQLPEEGLKFMVYLQKENIIDESGMPKERFSAEFPKEGPSILRIQQVVRGDSAAYFCASSPRQASGLNEQFFGPGTRLTVL.

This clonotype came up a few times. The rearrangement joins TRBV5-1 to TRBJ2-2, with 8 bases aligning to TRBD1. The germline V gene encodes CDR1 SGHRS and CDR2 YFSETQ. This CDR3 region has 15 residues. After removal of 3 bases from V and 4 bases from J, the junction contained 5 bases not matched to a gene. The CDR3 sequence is CASSSVTGGTGELFF. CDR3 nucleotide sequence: TGCGCCAGCAGCTCGGTAACAGGGGGCACCGGGGAGCTGTTTTTT.

CDR3 in amino acids: CASSLGEVTLTTNEKLFF. CDR3 DNA sequence: TGTGCCAGCAGCTTAGGGGAGGTGACACTAACAACTAATGAAAAACTGTTTTTT. The chain carries TRBV11-2 and TRBJ1-4; D not resolved. The V end lost 1 base, the J end lost 0 bases, and 15 bases lay between the germline ends. CDR1 is SGHAT, CDR2 FQNNGV, per germline. CDR3 length equals 18 residues.

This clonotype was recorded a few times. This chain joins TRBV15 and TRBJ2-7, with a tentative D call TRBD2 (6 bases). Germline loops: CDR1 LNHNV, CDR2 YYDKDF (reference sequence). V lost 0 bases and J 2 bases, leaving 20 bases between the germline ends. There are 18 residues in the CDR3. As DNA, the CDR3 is TGTGCCACCAGCAGAGATCGGGCAGGGAGGCAAAAACCCTACGAGCAGTACTTC. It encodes CATSRDRAGRQKPYEQYF.

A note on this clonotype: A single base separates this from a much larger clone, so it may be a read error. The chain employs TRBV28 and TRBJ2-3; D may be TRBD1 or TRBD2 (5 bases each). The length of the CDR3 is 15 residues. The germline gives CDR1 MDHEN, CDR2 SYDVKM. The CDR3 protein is CASSFVGVRTYTQYF. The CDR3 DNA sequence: TGTGCCAGCAGTTTTGTGGGGGTACGCACATATACGCAGTATTTT.

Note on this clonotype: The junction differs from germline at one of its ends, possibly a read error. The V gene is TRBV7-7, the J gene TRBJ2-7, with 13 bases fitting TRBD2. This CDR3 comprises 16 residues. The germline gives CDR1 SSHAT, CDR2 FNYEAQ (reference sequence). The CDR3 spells CASSLGLAGPSCEQYF. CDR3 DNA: TGTGCTAGCAGCTTGGGACTAGCGGGACCCTCCTGCGAGCAGTACTTC.

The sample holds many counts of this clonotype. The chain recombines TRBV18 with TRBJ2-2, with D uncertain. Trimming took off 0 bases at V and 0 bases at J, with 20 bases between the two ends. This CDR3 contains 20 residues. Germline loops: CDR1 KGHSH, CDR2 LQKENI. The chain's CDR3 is CASSPPPRHQNSANTGELFF. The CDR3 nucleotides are TGTGCCAGCTCACCACCCCCTAGACACCAAAATTCGGCGAACACCGGGGAGCTGTTTTTT.

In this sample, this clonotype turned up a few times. The CDR3 is CSARDVRSPYEQYF. CDR3 DNA sequence: TGCAGTGCTAGAGATGTCAGGTCCCCCTACGAGCAGTACTTC. The rearrangement joins TRBV20-1 to TRBJ2-7, with D hard to call. CDR1 and CDR2 from the germline V gene are DFQATT and SNEGSKA (reference sequence). The CDR3 runs to 14 residues. The ends were cut back, 0 bases at V and 2 bases at J, with 11 bases in the middle.

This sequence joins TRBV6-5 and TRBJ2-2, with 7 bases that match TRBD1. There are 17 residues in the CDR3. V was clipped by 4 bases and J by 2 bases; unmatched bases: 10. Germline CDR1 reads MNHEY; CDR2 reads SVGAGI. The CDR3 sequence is CASSSIRQGGNTGELFF. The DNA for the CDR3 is TGTGCCAGCAGTTCGATTAGACAGGGTGGAAACACCGGGGAGCTGTTTTTT.

CDR3: CSARKTGGPPHEQYF. CDR3 in DNA: TGCAGTGCTAGAAAGACAGGGGGCCCCCCCCACGAGCAGTACTTC. The chain recombines TRBV20-1 with TRBJ2-7, with 10 nucleotides matching TRBD1. The germline CDR1 and CDR2 sequences are DFQATT and SNEGSKA (reference sequence). The CDR3 is 15 residues long. The J segment lost 5 bases and the V segment lost 2 bases, leaving 9 bases of the junction unmatched.

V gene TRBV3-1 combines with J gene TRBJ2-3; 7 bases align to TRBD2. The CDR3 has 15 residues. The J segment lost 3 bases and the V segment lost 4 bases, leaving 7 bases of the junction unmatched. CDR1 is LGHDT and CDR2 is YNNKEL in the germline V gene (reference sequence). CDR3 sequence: CASSPPLGGTDTQYF. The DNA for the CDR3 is TGTGCCAGCAGCCCCCCCCTGGGGGGGACAGATACGCAGTATTTT.